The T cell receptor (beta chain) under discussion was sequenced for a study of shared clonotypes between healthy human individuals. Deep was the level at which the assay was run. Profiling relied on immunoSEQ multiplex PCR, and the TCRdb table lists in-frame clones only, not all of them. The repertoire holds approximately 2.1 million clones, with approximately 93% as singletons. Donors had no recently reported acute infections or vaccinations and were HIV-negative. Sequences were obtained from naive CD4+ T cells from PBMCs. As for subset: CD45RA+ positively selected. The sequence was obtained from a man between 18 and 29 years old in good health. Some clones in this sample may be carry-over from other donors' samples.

The DNA for the CDR3 is TGTGCCAGCAGTTACTCGCCGGGACAGGGGTACAACGAGCAGTACTTC. Protein sequence: CASSYSPGQGYNEQYF. V is TRBV6-6 and J is TRBJ2-7, with 10 bases matching TRBD1. Germline assignment: CDR1 MNHNY and CDR2 SVGAGI (reference sequence). This CDR3 contains 16 residues. Germline trimming cut 0 bases from V and 5 bases from J; bases unmatched to any gene: 7.